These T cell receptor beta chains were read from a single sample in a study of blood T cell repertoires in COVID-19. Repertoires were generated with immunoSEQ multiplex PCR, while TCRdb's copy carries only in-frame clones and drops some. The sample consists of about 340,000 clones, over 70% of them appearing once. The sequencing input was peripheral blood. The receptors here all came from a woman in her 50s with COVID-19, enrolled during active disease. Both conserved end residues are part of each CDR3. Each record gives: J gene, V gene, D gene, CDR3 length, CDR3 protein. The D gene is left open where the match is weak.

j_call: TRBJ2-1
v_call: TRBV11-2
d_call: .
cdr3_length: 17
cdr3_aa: CASSHWGRGSSYNEQFF

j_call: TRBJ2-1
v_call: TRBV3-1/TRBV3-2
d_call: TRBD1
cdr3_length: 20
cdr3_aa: CASSNPRDRGHPNLYNEQFF

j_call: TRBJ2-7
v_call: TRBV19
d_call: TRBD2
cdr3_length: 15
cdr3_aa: CASMDLAGRSYEQYF

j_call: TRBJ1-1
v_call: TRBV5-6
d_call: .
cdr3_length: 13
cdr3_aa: CASSLAGGIGAFF

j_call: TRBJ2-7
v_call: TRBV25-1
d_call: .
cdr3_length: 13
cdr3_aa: CASSRLPSYEQYF

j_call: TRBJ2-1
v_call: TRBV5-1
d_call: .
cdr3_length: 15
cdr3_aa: CASSWGTGGYNEQFF

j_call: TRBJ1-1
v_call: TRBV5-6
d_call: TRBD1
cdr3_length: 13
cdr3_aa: CASSTGEYTEAFF

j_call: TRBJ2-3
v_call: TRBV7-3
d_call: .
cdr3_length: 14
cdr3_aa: CASSSLQGIGTQYF

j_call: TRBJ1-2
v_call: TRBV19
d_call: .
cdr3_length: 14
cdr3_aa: CASGPGWVSGGYTF

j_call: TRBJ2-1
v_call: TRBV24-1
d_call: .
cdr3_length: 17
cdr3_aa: CATSDPAGGGITNEQFF

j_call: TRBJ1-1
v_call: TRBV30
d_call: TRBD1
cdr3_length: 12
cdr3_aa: CAWIRGDTEAFF

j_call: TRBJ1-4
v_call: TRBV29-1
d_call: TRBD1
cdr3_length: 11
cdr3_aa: CSVRQGGKLFF

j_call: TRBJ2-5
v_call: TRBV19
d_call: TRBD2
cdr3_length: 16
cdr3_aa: CASTRWAGGGQETQYF

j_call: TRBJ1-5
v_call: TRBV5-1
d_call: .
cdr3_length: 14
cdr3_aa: CASRQGTIDQPQHF

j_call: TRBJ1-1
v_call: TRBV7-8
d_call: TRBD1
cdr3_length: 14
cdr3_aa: CASSFEAQGTEAFF

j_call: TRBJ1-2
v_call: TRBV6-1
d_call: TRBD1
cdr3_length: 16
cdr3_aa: CASSEAGTGLRNGYTF

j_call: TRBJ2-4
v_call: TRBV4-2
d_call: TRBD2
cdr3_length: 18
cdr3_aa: CASSQGKPSGSDKNIQYF

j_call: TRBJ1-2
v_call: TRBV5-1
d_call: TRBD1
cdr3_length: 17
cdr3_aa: CASSLKRTGGLGYGYTF

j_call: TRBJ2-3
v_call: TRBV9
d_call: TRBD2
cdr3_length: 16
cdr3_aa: CASSPRGLAGTDTQYF

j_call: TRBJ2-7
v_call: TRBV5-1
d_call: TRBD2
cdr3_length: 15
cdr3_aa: CASSLAASGTYEQYF

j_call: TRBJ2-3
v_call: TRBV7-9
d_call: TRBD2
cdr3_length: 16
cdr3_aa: CASSSVAGGPTDTQYF

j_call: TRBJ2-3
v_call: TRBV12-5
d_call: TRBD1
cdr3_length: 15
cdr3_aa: CASGEQGARTDTQYF

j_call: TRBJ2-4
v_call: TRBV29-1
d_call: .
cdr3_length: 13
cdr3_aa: CSATQGAKNIQYF

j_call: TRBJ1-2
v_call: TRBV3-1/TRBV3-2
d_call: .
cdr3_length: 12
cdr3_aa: CASSQAARGYTF